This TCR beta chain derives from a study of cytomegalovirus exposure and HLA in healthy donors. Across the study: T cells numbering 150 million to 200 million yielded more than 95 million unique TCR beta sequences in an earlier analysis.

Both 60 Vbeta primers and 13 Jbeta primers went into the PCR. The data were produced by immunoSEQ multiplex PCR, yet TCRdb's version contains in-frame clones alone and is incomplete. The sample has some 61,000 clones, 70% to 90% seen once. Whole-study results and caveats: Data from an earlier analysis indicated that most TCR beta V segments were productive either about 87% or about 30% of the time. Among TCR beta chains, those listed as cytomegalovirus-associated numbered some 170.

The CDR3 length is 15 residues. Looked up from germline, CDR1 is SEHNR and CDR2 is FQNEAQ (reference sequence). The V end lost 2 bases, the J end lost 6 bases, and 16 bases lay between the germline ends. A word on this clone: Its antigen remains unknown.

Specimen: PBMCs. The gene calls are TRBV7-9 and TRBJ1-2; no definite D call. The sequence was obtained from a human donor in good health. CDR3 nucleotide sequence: TGTGCCAGCAGCTTAACGGAGGTAGTCGTGGATGGCTACACCTTC. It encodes CASSLTEVVVDGYTF.